Shown below are 22 T cell receptor beta chains from a single sample sequenced in a study of T-cell memory formation after mild COVID-19. Via MiXCR, TCRdb re-called the 5' RACE reads, giving one row per CDR3 protein. Among about 410,000 distinct CDR3 sequences listed, more than 20% were seen once. The sequenced sample consisted of PBMCs or a T cell subset sorted from them (not recorded which). The source of these receptors is an adult woman who had mild COVID-19 (a few samples of this study predate the infection). Cell type and time point are not known.

This clonotype appeared a few times. The rearrangement joins TRBV7-8 to TRBJ1-1, with D perhaps TRBD1 (6 bases). Deletions cut 2 bases from V and 8 bases from J, with 21 bases between. Looked up from germline, CDR1 is SGHVS and CDR2 is FQNEAQ. CDR3 length: 16 residues. The CDR3 nucleotides read TGTGCCAGCAGCTTAACCGGACAGTTAAAGGGACTCGAAGCTTTCTTT. Its protein is CASSLTGQLKGLEAFF.

V is TRBV6-4 and J is TRBJ2-7, with a weak D call TRBD2 (6 bases). The germline CDR1 and CDR2 sequences are MRHNA and SNTAGT. The V and J ends lost 0 bases and 3 bases respectively, with 12 bases between them. The CDR3 sequence is 15 residues long. This CDR3 is CASSDSRTKSYEQYF. The CDR3 coding sequence is TGTGCCAGCAGTGACTCGCGGACTAAGAGCTACGAGCAGTACTTC.

This sequence joins TRBV29-1 and TRBJ2-5; perhaps TRBD2 as D (6 bases). This CDR3 contains 14 residues. From germline, CDR1 is SQVTM and CDR2 ANQGSEA. Between the trimmed V and J ends, which lost 3 bases and 2 bases, there was a span of 13 bases. The CDR3 sequence: CSVERGDGQETQYF. As DNA, the CDR3 is TGCAGCGTTGAGCGGGGAGATGGTCAAGAGACCCAGTACTTC.

This clonotype occurred a few times. The chain couples TRBV18 to TRBJ2-3; unclear D gene. This CDR3 region has 16 residues. The V end lost 0 bases, the J end lost 1 base, and 11 bases lay between the germline ends. Germline V gives CDR1 KGHSH, CDR2 LQKENI. The CDR3 reads CASSPPARPRTDTQYF. CDR3 DNA sequence: TGTGCCAGCTCACCACCGGCCAGGCCCCGCACAGATACGCAGTATTTT.

The chain is built from TRBV25-1 and TRBJ1-2; D is possibly TRBD1 (5 bases). Germline V gives CDR1 MGHDK, CDR2 SYGVNS. The CDR3 covers 13 residues. Trimming removed 1 base at V and 6 bases at J, with 9 bases between. CDR3 sequence reads: CASSESQGHGYTF. The CDR3 DNA reads as TGTGCCAGCAGTGAATCCCAGGGTCATGGCTACACCTTC.

The CDR3 nucleotides read TGTGCCAGCAGCTTATTTGTCGCCTACGAGCAGTACTTC. Its protein product is CASSLFVAYEQYF. The chain recombines TRBV7-8 with TRBJ2-7; D is uncertain. Germline CDR1 reads SGHVS; CDR2 reads FQNEAQ. V lost 2 bases to trimming and J lost 2 bases, with 7 bases between them. The CDR3 has 13 residues.

The chain has TRBV7-9 and TRBJ1-1; D unclear. V lost 1 base to trimming and J lost 0 bases, with 15 bases between them. The CDR3 sequence is 17 residues long. CDR1 is SEHNR, CDR2 FQNEAQ, per germline (reference sequence). In DNA, the CDR3 is TGTGCCAGCAGCTTAGGGAGGACGGTTAACATGAACACTGAAGCTTTCTTT. This sequence encodes CASSLGRTVNMNTEAFF.

This chain connects TRBV5-6 to TRBJ1-6, with D possibly TRBD1 on 6 matching bases. Germline values: CDR1 SGHDT, CDR2 YYEEEE. Trimming pared 3 bases from V and 5 bases from J, leaving 24 bases between. The CDR3 runs 19 residues. This chain's CDR3 is CASSSDHSGWGPHNSPLHF. DNA of the CDR3: TGTGCCAGCAGCTCAGACCACTCCGGTTGGGGGCCGCATAATTCACCCCTCCACTTT.

For the CDR3, the DNA is TGTGCCAGCAGTGACTCAGGGCCTGAAGCTTTCTTT. Protein product: CASSDSGPEAFF. The chain couples TRBV7-9 to TRBJ1-1; maybe TRBD1 (5 bases). The CDR3 extends over 12 amino acids. V was trimmed by 6 bases and J by 6 bases, leaving 11 bases between them. From germline, CDR1 is SEHNR and CDR2 FQNEAQ (reference sequence).

This clonotype was recorded a few times. The rearrangement joins TRBV7-2 to TRBJ2-4; 7 bases are a match to TRBD2. CDR1 is SGHTA, CDR2 FQGNSA, per germline. V dropped 4 bases and J dropped 0; count of bases not matched to a gene: 9. This CDR3 has 17 residues. This CDR3 is CASSSSTSKVAKNIQYF. The CDR3 coding sequence is TGTGCCAGCAGCTCATCGACTAGCAAAGTAGCCAAAAACATTCAGTACTTC.

This clonotype was found a few times. This chain joins TRBV27 and TRBJ2-5; 9 bases align to TRBD1. Trimming cost V 6 bases and J 3 bases; bases outside gene matches: 11. Germline values: CDR1 MNHEY, CDR2 SMNVEV (reference sequence). The length of the CDR3 is 16 residues. The CDR3: CASRTGGLSEEETQYF. The CDR3, as DNA: TGTGCCAGCAGAACAGGGGGCTTGTCAGAGGAAGAGACCCAGTACTTC.

The chain is built from TRBV7-9 and TRBJ2-7, with 7 bases that match TRBD1. J gave up 2 bases and V 5 bases, and 9 bases lay outside the gene matches. This CDR3 contains 15 residues. CDR1 and CDR2 (germline): SEHNR, FQNEAQ (reference sequence). The CDR3 nucleotides read TGTGCCAGCAGCACCGTCGACAGGGTTCCCTACGAGCAGTACTTC. It codes for CASSTVDRVPYEQYF.

This clonotype was seen a handful of times. The V call is TRBV29-1, the J call TRBJ2-7; TRBD2 is a possible D gene (5 bases). The CDR3 spans 14 residues. V gave up 6 bases and J gave up 0 bases, with 15 bases separating them. Germline V lookup: CDR1 SQVTM, CDR2 ANQGSEA. CDR3 bases: TGCAGCGTCTGGGAGACTACGAGCTCCTACGAGCAGTACTTC. This translates into CSVWETTSSYEQYF.

This clonotype was seen a handful of times. V is TRBV6-5 and J is TRBJ1-2; D gene ambiguous. The CDR3 has 12 amino acids. V was clipped by 6 bases and J by 3 bases, with 8 bases between them. The germline V gene encodes CDR1 MNHEY and CDR2 SVGAGI. CDR3 in amino acids: CASRVGHYGYTF. The DNA for the CDR3 is TGTGCCAGCAGGGTAGGGCACTATGGCTACACCTTC.

The chain couples TRBV7-9 to TRBJ2-7; tentatively, D is TRBD1 (6 bases). This CDR3 comprises 11 residues. The germline CDR1 and CDR2 sequences are SEHNR and FQNEAQ (reference sequence). Trimming took off 4 bases at V and 7 bases at J, with 8 bases between the two ends. The CDR3 loop is CASSYTGEQYF. The DNA of the CDR3 is TGTGCCAGCAGCTACACAGGGGAGCAGTACTTC. The whole variable domain, filled in from reference TRBV7-9 and TRBJ2-7, reads DTGVSQNPRHKITKRGQNVTFRCDPISEHNRLYWYRQTLGQGPEFLTYFQNEAQLEKSRLLSDRFSAERPKGSFSTLEIQRTEQGDSAMYLCASSYTGEQYFGPGTRLTVT.

This clonotype was detected a few times. The chain employs TRBV11-1 and TRBJ1-1; D is undetermined. Per the germline V gene, CDR1 is SGHAT and CDR2 is FQDESV (reference sequence). CDR3 length: 11 amino acids. Trimming pared 7 bases from V and 5 bases from J, leaving 8 bases between. CDR3 in amino acids: CASTGNTEAFF. As DNA, the CDR3 is TGTGCCAGCACTGGGAATACTGAAGCTTTCTTT.

The gene calls are TRBV7-9 and TRBJ2-5; D perhaps matches TRBD2 (6 bases). CDR3 length: 15 amino acids. Trimming took off 1 base at V and 1 base at J, with 10 bases between the two ends. From germline, CDR1 is SEHNR and CDR2 FQNEAQ (reference sequence). CDR3 coding DNA: TGTGCCAGCAGCTTAGTTGCGGGGTTCCAAGAGACCCAGTACTTC. Its protein is CASSLVAGFQETQYF.

The chain couples TRBV2 to TRBJ1-2, with D tentatively TRBD1 (5 bases). Trimming cost V 3 bases and J 7 bases, with 9 bases left between them. The V gene's germline CDR1 is SNHLY and CDR2 FYNNEI. The CDR3 runs to 12 residues. The CDR3 DNA sequence: TGTGCCAGCAGTGAGGCAGGGTTTGGCTACACCTTC. Translated: CASSEAGFGYTF.

The chain carries TRBV6-2 or TRBV6-3 and TRBJ1-1; D uncertain. CDR3 size: 13 residues. Trimming took off 2 bases at V and 5 bases at J, with 9 bases between the two ends. From germline, CDR1 is MNHEY and CDR2 SVGEGT. This chain's CDR3 is CASSYPRSTEAFF. The CDR3 DNA sequence: TGTGCCAGCAGTTACCCTCGATCGACTGAAGCTTTCTTT.

The chain recombines TRBV6-1 with TRBJ2-5; TRBD1 matches 7 bases. Looked up from germline, CDR1 is MNHNS and CDR2 is SASEGT. The CDR3 has 16 residues. V lost 3 bases and J lost 2; bases outside the gene matches: 9. CDR3 sequence: CASSDTNRGFQETQYF. The CDR3, as DNA: TGTGCCAGCAGTGATACCAACAGGGGTTTTCAAGAGACCCAGTACTTC.

The chain carries TRBV9 and TRBJ1-5; 7 bases align to TRBD1. Per germline, CDR1 SGDLS and CDR2 YYNGEE. V lost 4 bases and J lost 9; bases outside the gene matches: 10. The CDR3 is 14 amino acids. CDR3 amino acids: CASSPQGGAAPQHF. The CDR3 DNA follows: TGTGCCAGCAGCCCTCAGGGGGGTGCAGCGCCCCAGCATTTT.

This clonotype has a handful of counts. The chain joins TRBV6-5 to TRBJ1-6, with D hard to call. The V end was cut by 0 bases, the J end by 6 bases, with 12 bases between. This CDR3 region has 16 residues. Germline values: CDR1 MNHEY, CDR2 SVGAGI. Here the CDR3 DNA reads TGTGCCAGCAGTTACTCTGCCCGGGAGGGTAATTCACCCCTCCACTTT. This encodes CASSYSAREGNSPLHF.